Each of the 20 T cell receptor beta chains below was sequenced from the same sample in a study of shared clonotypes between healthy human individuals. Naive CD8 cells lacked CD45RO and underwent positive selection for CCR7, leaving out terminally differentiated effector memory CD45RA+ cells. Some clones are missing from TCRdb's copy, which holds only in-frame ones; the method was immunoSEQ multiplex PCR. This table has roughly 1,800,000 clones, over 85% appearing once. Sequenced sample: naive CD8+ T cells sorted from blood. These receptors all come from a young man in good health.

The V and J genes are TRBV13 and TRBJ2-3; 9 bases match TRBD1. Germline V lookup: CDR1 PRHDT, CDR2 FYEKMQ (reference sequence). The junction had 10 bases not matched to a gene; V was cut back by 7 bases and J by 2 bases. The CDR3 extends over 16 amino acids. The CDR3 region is CASINRRDRDTDTQYF. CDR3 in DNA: TGTGCCAGCATCAACAGGAGGGACAGGGACACAGATACGCAGTATTTT.

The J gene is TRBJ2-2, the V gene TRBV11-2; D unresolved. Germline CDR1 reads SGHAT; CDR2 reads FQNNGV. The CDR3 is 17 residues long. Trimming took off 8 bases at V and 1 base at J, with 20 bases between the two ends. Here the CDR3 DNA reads TGTGCCAGCGAGCTTCAATCGGATAGTTTGAACACCGGGGAGCTGTTTTTT. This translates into CASELQSDSLNTGELFF.

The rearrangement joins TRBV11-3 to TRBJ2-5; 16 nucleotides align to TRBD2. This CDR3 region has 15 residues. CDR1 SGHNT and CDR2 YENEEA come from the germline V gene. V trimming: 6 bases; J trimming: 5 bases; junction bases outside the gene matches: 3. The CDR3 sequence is CASSGTSGRAETQYF. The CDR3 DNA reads TGTGCCAGCAGTGGGACTAGCGGGAGGGCGGAGACCCAGTACTTC. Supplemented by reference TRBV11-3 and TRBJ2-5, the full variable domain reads EAGVVQSPRYKIIEKKQPVAFWCNPISGHNTLYWYLQNLGQGPELLIRYENEEAVDDSQLPKDRFSAERLKGVDSTLKIQPAELGDSAVYLCASSGTSGRAETQYFGPGTRLLVL.

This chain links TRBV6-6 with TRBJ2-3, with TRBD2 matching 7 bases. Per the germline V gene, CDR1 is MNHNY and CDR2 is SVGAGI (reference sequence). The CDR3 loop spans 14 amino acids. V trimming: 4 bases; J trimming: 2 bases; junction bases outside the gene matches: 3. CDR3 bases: TGTGCCAGCAGTTGGCTAGCGGACACAGATACGCAGTATTTT. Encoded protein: CASSWLADTDTQYF.

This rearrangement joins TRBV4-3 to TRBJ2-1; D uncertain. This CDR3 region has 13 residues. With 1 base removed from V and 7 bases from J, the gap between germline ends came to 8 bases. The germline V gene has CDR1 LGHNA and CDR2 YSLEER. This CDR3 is CASSQAPGNEQFF. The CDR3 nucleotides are TGCGCCAGCAGCCAAGCCCCCGGGAATGAGCAGTTCTTC.

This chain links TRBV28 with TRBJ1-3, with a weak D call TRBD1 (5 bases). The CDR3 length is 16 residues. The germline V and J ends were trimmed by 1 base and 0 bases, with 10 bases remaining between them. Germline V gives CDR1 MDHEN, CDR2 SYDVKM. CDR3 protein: CASSLSGYSSGNTIYF. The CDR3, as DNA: TGTGCCAGCAGTTTATCAGGGTACAGCTCTGGAAACACCATATATTTT. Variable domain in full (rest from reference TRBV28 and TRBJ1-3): DVKVTQSSRYLVKRTGEKVFLECVQDMDHENMFWYRQDPGLGLRLIYFSYDVKMKEKGDIPEGYSVSREKKERFSLILESASTNQTSMYLCASSLSGYSSGNTIYFGEGSWLTVV.

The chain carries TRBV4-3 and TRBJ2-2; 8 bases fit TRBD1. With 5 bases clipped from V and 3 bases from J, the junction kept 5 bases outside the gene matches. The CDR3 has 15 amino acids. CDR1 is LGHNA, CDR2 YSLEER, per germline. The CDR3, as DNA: TGCGCCAGCAGCATAGGACAGGGTGACACCGGGGAGCTGTTTTTT. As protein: CASSIGQGDTGELFF.

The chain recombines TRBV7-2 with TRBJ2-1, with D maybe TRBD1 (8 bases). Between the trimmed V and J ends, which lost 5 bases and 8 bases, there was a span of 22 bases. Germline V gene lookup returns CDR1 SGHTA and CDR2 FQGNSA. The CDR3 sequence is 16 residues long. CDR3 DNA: TGTGCCAGCAGCATTTTTCACAGGGGGGGGATACATGAGCAGTTCTTC. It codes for CASSIFHRGGIHEQFF.

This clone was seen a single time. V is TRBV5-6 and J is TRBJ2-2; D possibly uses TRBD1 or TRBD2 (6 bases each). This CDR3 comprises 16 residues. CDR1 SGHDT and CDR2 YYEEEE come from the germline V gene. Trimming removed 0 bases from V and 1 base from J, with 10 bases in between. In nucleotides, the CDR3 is TGTGCCAGCAGCTTGGACAGGGAGGAGAACACCGGGGAGCTGTTTTTT. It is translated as CASSLDREENTGELFF. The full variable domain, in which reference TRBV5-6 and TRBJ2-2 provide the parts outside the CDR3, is DAGVTQSPTHLIKTRGQQVTLRCSPKSGHDTVSWYQQALGQGPQFIFQYYEEEERQRGNFPDRFSGHQFPNYSSELNVNALLLGDSALYLCASSLDREENTGELFFGEGSRLTVL.

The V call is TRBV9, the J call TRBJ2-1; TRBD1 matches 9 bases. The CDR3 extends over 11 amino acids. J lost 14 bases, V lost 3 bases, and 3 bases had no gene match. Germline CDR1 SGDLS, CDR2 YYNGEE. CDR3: CASSDDRGEFF. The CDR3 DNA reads TGTGCCAGCAGCGACGACAGGGGGGAGTTCTTC.

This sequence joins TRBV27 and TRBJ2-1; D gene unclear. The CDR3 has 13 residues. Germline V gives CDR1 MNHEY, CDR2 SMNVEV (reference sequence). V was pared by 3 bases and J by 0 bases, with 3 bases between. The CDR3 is CASSFVSYNEQFF. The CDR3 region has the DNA TGTGCCAGCAGTTTCGTCTCCTACAATGAGCAGTTCTTC.

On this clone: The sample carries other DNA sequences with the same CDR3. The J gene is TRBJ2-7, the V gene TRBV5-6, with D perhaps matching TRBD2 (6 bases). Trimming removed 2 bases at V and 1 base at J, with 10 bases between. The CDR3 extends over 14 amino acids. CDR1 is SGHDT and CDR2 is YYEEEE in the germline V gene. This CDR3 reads CASSFGRGSYEQYF. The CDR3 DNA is TGTGCCAGCAGCTTTGGGCGGGGTTCCTACGAGCAGTACTTC.

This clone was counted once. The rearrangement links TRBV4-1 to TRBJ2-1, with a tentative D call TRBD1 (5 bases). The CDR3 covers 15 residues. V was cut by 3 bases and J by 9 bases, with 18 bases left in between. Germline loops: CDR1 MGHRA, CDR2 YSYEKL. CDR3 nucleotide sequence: TGCGCCAGCAGCCAGGAGACAGCGACCTGGGTTGAGCAGTTCTTC. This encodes CASSQETATWVEQFF.

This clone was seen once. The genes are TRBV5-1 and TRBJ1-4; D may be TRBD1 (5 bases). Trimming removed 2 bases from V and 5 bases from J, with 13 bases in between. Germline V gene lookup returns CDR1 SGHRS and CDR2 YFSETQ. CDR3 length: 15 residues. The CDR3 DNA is TGCGCCAGCAGCTTATACGGGACGGACAATGAAAAACTGTTTTTT. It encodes CASSLYGTDNEKLFF.

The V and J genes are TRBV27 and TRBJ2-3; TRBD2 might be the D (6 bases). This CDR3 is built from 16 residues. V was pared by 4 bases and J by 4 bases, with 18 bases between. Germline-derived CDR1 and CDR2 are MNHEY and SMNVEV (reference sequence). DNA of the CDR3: TGTGCCAGCAGTTCTATAGCGGCCCTTTTTGCAGATACGCAGTATTTT. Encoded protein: CASSSIAALFADTQYF.

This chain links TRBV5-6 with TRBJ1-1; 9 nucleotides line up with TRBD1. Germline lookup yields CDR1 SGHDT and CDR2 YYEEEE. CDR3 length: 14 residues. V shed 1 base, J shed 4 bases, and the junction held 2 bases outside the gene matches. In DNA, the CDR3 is TGTGCCAGCAGCTTGCAGACAGGGGGCACTGAAGCTTTCTTT. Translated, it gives CASSLQTGGTEAFF.

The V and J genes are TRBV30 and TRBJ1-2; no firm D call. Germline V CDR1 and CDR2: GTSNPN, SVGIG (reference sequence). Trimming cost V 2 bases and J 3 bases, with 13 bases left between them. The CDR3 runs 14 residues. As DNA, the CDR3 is TGTGCCTGGAGTTTCCAGGACGGATACTATGGCTACACCTTC. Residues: CAWSFQDGYYGYTF.

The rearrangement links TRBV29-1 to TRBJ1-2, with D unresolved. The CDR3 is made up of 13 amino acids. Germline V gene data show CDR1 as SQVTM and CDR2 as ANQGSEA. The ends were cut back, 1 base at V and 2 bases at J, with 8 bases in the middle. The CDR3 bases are TGCAGCGTTGAAGGACTAGGGAACTATGGCTACACCTTC. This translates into CSVEGLGNYGYTF.

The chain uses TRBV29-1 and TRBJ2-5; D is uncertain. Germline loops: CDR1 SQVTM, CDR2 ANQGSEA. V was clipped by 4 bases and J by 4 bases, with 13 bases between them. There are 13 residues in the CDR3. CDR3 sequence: CSVALGTRETQYF. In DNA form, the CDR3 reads TGCAGCGTTGCCCTGGGTACCCGAGAGACCCAGTACTTC.

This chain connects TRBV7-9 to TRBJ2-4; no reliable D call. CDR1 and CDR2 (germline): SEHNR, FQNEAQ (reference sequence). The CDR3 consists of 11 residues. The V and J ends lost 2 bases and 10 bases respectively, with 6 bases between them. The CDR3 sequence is CASSLNQIQYF. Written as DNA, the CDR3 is TGTGCCAGCAGCTTAAACCAAATTCAGTACTTC.